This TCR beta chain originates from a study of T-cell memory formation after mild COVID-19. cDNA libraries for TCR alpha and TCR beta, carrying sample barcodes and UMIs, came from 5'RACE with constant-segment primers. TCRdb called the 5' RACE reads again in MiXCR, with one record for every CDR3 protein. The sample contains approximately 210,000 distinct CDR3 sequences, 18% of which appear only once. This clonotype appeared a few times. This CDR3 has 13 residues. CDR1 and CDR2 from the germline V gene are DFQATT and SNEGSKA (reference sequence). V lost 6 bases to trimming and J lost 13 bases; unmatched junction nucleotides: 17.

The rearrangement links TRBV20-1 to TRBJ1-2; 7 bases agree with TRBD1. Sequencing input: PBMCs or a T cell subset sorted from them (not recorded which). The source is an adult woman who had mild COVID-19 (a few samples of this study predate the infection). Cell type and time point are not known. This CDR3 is CSAAPGTVEGGTF. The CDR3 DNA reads TGCAGTGCCGCACCCGGGACAGTTGAAGGCGGCACCTTC.